Following are 27 T cell receptor beta chains from one sample sequenced in a study of T cell repertoires in cytomegalovirus infection. TCRdb re-analysed the reads in MiXCR, keeping a single row per CDR3 protein. The table has 900,000 to 950,000 distinct CDR3 sequences, approximately 30% seen once. Their antigen targets remain unknown. This sample comprised cultured CD8+ T cells from PBMCs, obtained from culture after CMV antigen stimulation. These receptor sequences come from a human donor in good health (CMV status not recorded). Some clones in this sample may be carry-over from other donors' samples.

This clonotype came up once. A single base separates this from a much larger clone, so it may be a read error. The V and J genes are TRBV11-2 and TRBJ2-6; 8 positions agree with TRBD1. Germline lookup yields CDR1 SGHAT and CDR2 FQNNGV. This CDR3 spans 16 amino acids. CDR3 coding DNA: TGTGTCAGCAGCCGGGACAGGTCCGTCTGGGCCAACGTCCTGACTTTC. It yields the protein CVSSRDRSVWANVLTF.

This clonotype was recorded many times. The rearrangement uses TRBV7-6 and TRBJ1-6; D is uncertain. Trimming stripped 1 base from V and 10 bases from J, with 11 bases between. Germline loops: CDR1 SGHVS, CDR2 FNYEAQ. CDR3 length: 14 residues. The CDR3 protein is CASSLEHPGSPLHF. As DNA, the CDR3 is TGTGCCAGCAGCTTAGAGCACCCTGGATCACCCCTCCACTTT.

The CDR3 loop reads CASSQVRVPDTQYF. The CDR3 region has the DNA TGTGCCAGCAGCCAAGTTAGAGTCCCAGATACGCAGTATTTT. V is TRBV14 and J is TRBJ2-3; no clear D gene. Deletions cut 1 base from V and 4 bases from J, with 9 bases between. Germline assignment: CDR1 SGHDN and CDR2 FVKESK. The CDR3 extends over 14 amino acids.

This clonotype has more than one count but fewer than ten. This rearrangement joins TRBV7-6 to TRBJ2-1; 7 nucleotides line up with TRBD2. Per the germline V gene, CDR1 is SGHVS and CDR2 is FNYEAQ. Trimming cost V 4 bases and J 3 bases; bases outside gene matches: 9. The CDR3 length is 16 residues. This CDR3 reads CASSSAAAGVYNEQFF. The CDR3 nucleotides are TGTGCCAGCAGCTCAGCAGCGGCGGGGGTCTACAATGAGCAGTTCTTC.

This chain connects TRBV4-1 to TRBJ1-5; the D gene is possibly TRBD1 (6 bases). This CDR3 is built from 14 residues. Trimming cost V 3 bases and J 6 bases, with 12 bases left between them. Germline CDR1 and CDR2: MGHRA and YSYEKL. This CDR3 is CASSHYRVSQPQHF. The CDR3 DNA sequence: TGCGCCAGCAGCCACTACAGGGTGAGTCAGCCCCAGCATTTT.

This clonotype was seen more than once but under ten times. The chain joins TRBV6-8 to TRBJ2-1, with D unclear. Germline loops: CDR1 MNHGY, CDR2 SAAAGT. The CDR3 totals 13 residues. Trimming left V 0 bases short and J 9 bases short, with 9 bases between. DNA of the CDR3: TGTGCCAGCAGTTACTCAGAATTGAGTGAGCAGTTCTTC. Protein sequence: CASSYSELSEQFF.

This clonotype showed up many times. The V call is TRBV7-9, the J call TRBJ2-7; no definite D call. Looked up from germline, CDR1 is SEHNR and CDR2 is FQNEAQ (reference sequence). The V end was cut by 2 bases, the J end by 2 bases, with 13 bases between. The CDR3 runs to 15 residues. The DNA for the CDR3 is TGTGCCAGCAGCTTAATAACAGACTCTCCCTACGAGCAGTACGTC. This gives the protein CASSLITDSPYEQYV.

The gene calls are TRBV19 and TRBJ2-1, with TRBD1 matching over 7 bases. The V gene end was trimmed by 7 bases and the J gene end by 3 bases; junction bases not matched to a gene: 9. The CDR3 spans 15 residues. Germline CDR1 reads LNHDA; CDR2 reads SQIVND (reference sequence). CDR3 in DNA: TGTGCCAGTACTCCTAAGGGACAGCTCTACAATGAGCAGTTCTTC. Protein: CASTPKGQLYNEQFF. Filled out from reference TRBV19 and TRBJ2-1, the complete variable domain reads DGGITQSPKYLFRKEGQNVTLSCEQNLNHDAMYWYRQDPGQGLRLIYYSQIVNDFQKGDIAEGYSVSREKKESFPLTVTSAQKNPTAFYLCASTPKGQLYNEQFFGPGTRLTVL.

The J gene is TRBJ2-3, the V gene TRBV28; D perhaps matches TRBD2 (5 bases). This CDR3 has 14 residues. V was clipped by 6 bases and J by 0 bases, with 10 bases between them. Germline CDR1 reads MDHEN; CDR2 reads SYDVKM. This chain's CDR3 is CASSRGPSTDTQYF. Here the CDR3 DNA reads TGTGCCAGCAGCCGGGGTCCTAGCACAGATACGCAGTATTTT.

Only a few counts were recorded for this clonotype. The V call is TRBV3-1, the J call TRBJ1-2; D is possibly TRBD1 (5 bases). Trimming cost V 0 bases and J 4 bases, with 15 bases left between them. Germline CDR1 LGHDT, CDR2 YNNKEL (reference sequence). The CDR3 length is 16 residues. CDR3 protein: CASSQETSGAGYGYTF. The DNA of the CDR3 is TGTGCCAGCAGCCAAGAAACGTCCGGGGCCGGCTATGGCTACACCTTC.

CDR3 DNA: TGTGCTAGTGGTTTGCTGGGGGGCACAGCTTTCTTT. It is translated as CASGLLGGTAFF. The chain is built from TRBV12-5 and TRBJ1-1; tentative D call: TRBD1 (6 bases). The CDR3 contains 12 residues. From germline, CDR1 is LGHNT and CDR2 FRNRAP. Trimming took off 2 bases at V and 10 bases at J, with 11 bases between the two ends.

The chain uses TRBV6-1 and TRBJ2-1, with no clear D. The germline gives CDR1 MNHNS, CDR2 SASEGT. This CDR3 contains 11 residues. V was shortened by 5 bases and J by 8 bases, with 7 bases between the two germline ends. DNA for the CDR3: TGTGCCAGCAGTCATGGCTATGAGCAGTTCTTC. Protein: CASSHGYEQFF.

V usage is TRBV7-2 and J usage is TRBJ2-7; D gene unclear. CDR1 is SGHTA and CDR2 is FQGNSA in the germline V gene. The CDR3 is made up of 13 amino acids. Here the CDR3 DNA reads TGTGTCAGCCTCCGAGGCAGCTCCTACGAGCAGTACGTC. This translates into CVSLRGSSYEQYV.

This clonotype was found a few times. CDR3 in amino acids: CASSQEGSDYTEAFF. DNA of the CDR3: TGCGCCAGCAGCCAAGAAGGCAGTGATTACACTGAAGCTTTCTTT. The chain carries TRBV4-1 and TRBJ1-1; D is undetermined. This CDR3 has 15 residues. Germline V gives CDR1 MGHRA, CDR2 YSYEKL. V gave up 0 bases and J gave up 3 bases, with 11 bases separating them.

V and J are TRBV28 and TRBJ1-3, with TRBD1 as a possible D gene (6 bases). The CDR3 has 18 residues. V was clipped by 5 bases and J by 0 bases, with 20 bases between them. Germline-derived CDR1 and CDR2 are MDHEN and SYDVKM. CDR3 residues: CASSAFGQISSSGNTIYF. Here the CDR3 DNA reads TGTGCCAGCAGTGCTTTTGGACAGATAAGTTCCTCTGGAAACACCATATATTTT.

This clonotype was observed a few times. The V gene is TRBV27, the J gene TRBJ2-7, with D maybe TRBD1 (6 bases). This CDR3 has 17 residues. Germline V lookup: CDR1 MNHEY, CDR2 SMNVEV (reference sequence). V was shortened by 5 bases and J by 2 bases, with 22 bases between the two germline ends. CDR3 sequence (DNA): TGTGCCAGCAGTACCGGACAGCCCTCCATTCCGGCCTACGAGCAGTACTTC. This codes for CASSTGQPSIPAYEQYF.

The genes are TRBV7-9 and TRBJ1-6, with D tentatively TRBD1 (5 bases). The CDR3 sequence is 14 residues long. V lost 5 bases and J 10 bases, leaving 15 bases between the germline ends. Per germline, CDR1 SEHNR and CDR2 FQNEAQ (reference sequence). The CDR3 reads CASSPRRGESPLHF. As DNA, the CDR3 is TGTGCCAGCAGCCCCCGTCGAGGGGAGTCACCCCTCCACTTT.

The V call is TRBV6-2 or TRBV6-3, the J call TRBJ2-2, with D possibly being TRBD2 (5 bases). In germline, CDR1 is MNHEY, CDR2 SVGEGT. This CDR3 has 12 amino acids. V was trimmed by 8 bases and J by 3 bases, leaving 7 bases between them. In DNA form, the CDR3 reads TGTGCCAGCGAACTAGACACCGGGGAGCTGTTTTTT. It encodes CASELDTGELFF.

The rearrangement uses TRBV7-9 and TRBJ2-3, with D unresolved. The V end lost 4 bases, the J end lost 2 bases, and 19 bases lay between the germline ends. The CDR3 contains 17 residues. The germline CDR1 and CDR2 sequences are SEHNR and FQNEAQ (reference sequence). The CDR3 here is CASSSPVTPITTDTQYF. CDR3 sequence (DNA): TGTGCCAGCAGCTCCCCGGTCACTCCAATCACCACAGATACGCAGTATTTT.

This clonotype was found a few times. The chain recombines TRBV27 with TRBJ2-6; TRBD2 is a possible D gene (7 bases). The CDR3 totals 18 residues. Germline values: CDR1 MNHEY, CDR2 SMNVEV (reference sequence). V gave up 8 bases and J gave up 0 bases, with 20 bases separating them. CDR3 DNA: TGTGCCAGCTCCATGAGGGGGGGCCGATTCTCTGGGGCCAACGTCCTGACTTTC. It translates to CASSMRGGRFSGANVLTF.

The rearrangement uses TRBV29-1 and TRBJ2-1; D unclear. Trimming took off 5 bases at V and 5 bases at J, with 7 bases between the two ends. The CDR3 runs to 11 residues. The V gene's germline CDR1 is SQVTM and CDR2 ANQGSEA. The CDR3 DNA follows: TGCAGCGTTCCCACAAACAATGAGCAGTTCTTC. Encoded protein: CSVPTNNEQFF.

The V gene is TRBV19, the J gene TRBJ2-2; D might be TRBD1 (6 bases). Per the germline V gene, CDR1 is LNHDA and CDR2 is SQIVND (reference sequence). This CDR3 comprises 16 residues. V lost 8 bases, J lost 3 bases, and 19 bases lay in between. The CDR3 spells CASADLAGVYTGELFF. The CDR3, as DNA: TGTGCCAGTGCCGACCTTGCAGGGGTTTACACCGGGGAGCTGTTTTTT.

This clonotype was counted between two and nine times. This sequence joins TRBV4-2 and TRBJ2-2; no clear D gene. CDR3 size: 14 residues. Per germline, CDR1 LGHNA and CDR2 YNFKEQ. Trimming shortened V by 0 bases and J by 5 bases, and 7 bases separated the two germline ends. The CDR3 loop reads CASSQDEVTGELFF. CDR3 nucleotide sequence: TGTGCCAGCAGCCAAGATGAAGTAACCGGGGAGCTGTTTTTT.

The sample holds a few counts of this clonotype. The rearrangement links TRBV19 to TRBJ2-6; TRBD1 agrees at 7 bases. The trim removed 10 bases at V and 0 bases at J, leaving 6 bases unmatched. This CDR3 comprises 15 residues. Germline CDR1 LNHDA, CDR2 SQIVND (reference sequence). CDR3 nucleotide sequence: TGTGCCACCCGCGACAGGGACTCTGGGGCCAACGTCCTGACTTTC. This codes for CATRDRDSGANVLTF.

This clonotype was counted a few times. The V gene is TRBV6-1, the J gene TRBJ2-3; D is ambiguous. This CDR3 has 15 residues. Germline loops: CDR1 MNHNS, CDR2 SASEGT. V lost 2 bases and J 0 bases, leaving 9 bases between the germline ends. CDR3 amino acids: CASSEWERSTDTQYF. In DNA form, the CDR3 reads TGTGCCAGCAGTGAATGGGAACGTAGCACAGATACGCAGTATTTT.

The V and J genes are TRBV12-5 and TRBJ1-5; D is perhaps TRBD1 (5 bases). The germline V gene has CDR1 LGHNT and CDR2 FRNRAP. This CDR3 is built from 13 residues. V lost 9 bases and J 6 bases, leaving 15 bases between the germline ends. The CDR3 region is CASAPGGGQPQHF. CDR3 DNA: TGTGCTAGCGCCCCGGGGGGGGGTCAGCCCCAGCATTTT.

The CDR3 DNA reads TGTGCTAGTGGTTCCCGCGTTGGGCGGGGGGGTTTCCAGCAGTTCTTC. It specifies CASGSRVGRGGFQQFF. The chain recombines TRBV12-5 with TRBJ2-1, with 9 nucleotides matching TRBD2. This CDR3 is 16 amino acids long. The germline CDR1 and CDR2 sequences are LGHNT and FRNRAP. After removal of 4 bases from V and 11 bases from J, the junction contained 15 bases not matched to a gene. The whole variable domain, filled in from reference TRBV12-5 and TRBJ2-1, reads DARVTQTPRHKVTEMGQEVTMRCQPILGHNTVFWYRQTMMQGLELLAYFRNRAPLDDSGMPKDRFSAEMPDATLATLKIQPSEPRDSAVYFCASGSRVGRGGFQQFFGPGTRLTVL.